The rows below give T cell receptor beta chains drawn from one sample of a study of regulatory T cells in long-lasting Graves disease. In TCRdb, the multiplex PCR reads were re-called with MiXCR into one record per CDR3 protein. The sample has 250,000 to 300,000 distinct CDR3 sequences, around 19% seen once; the top ten hold approximately 15%. These same data were also listed under a study on T cells in Graves' hyperthyroidism and ophthalmopathy.

The material was peripheral blood mononuclear cells (PBMCs), obtained at new diagnosis, from a patient treated with antithyroid drugs. The receptor source for this set is a young woman with Graves disease. The CDR3 runs from the conserved cysteine through the conserved F or W. The order of the fields is clone size, D gene, J gene, V gene, CDR3 protein, CDR3 DNA. A D gene is named only where the DNA matches it firmly. Clone size is stated in some rows and not others, as once, few, many or a class when expanded.

size: many
D: NA
J: TRBJ2-5
V: TRBV20-1
CDR3: CSATDPYRDQETQYF
DNA: TGCAGTGCGACGGACCCGTACAGGGACCAAGAGACCCAGTACTTC

size: once
D: NA
J: TRBJ2-7
V: TRBV9
CDR3: CASSQEGVPYEQYF
DNA: TGTGCCAGCAGCCAAGAGGGGGTCCCCTACGAGCAGTACTTC

size: few
D: TRBD2
J: TRBJ2-1
V: TRBV6-2/TRBV6-3
CDR3: CASTRGGADNEQFF
DNA: TGTGCCAGCACCCGCGGGGGGGCTGACAATGAGCAGTTCTTC

size: NA
D: TRBD1
J: TRBJ1-1
V: TRBV18
CDR3: CASSRGQGAGMNTEAFF
DNA: TGTGCCAGCTCTCGAGGACAGGGCGCAGGAATGAACACTGAAGCTTTCTTT

size: NA
D: NA
J: TRBJ2-2
V: TRBV19
CDR3: CASRQYPRTGELFF
DNA: TGTGCCAGTAGGCAATACCCGCGGACCGGGGAGCTGTTTTTT

size: NA
D: NA
J: TRBJ1-2
V: TRBV2
CDR3: CASSGQDNYGYTF
DNA: TGTGCCAGCAGTGGACAGGATAACTATGGCTACACCTTC

size: few
D: NA
J: TRBJ1-1
V: TRBV12-3/TRBV12-4
CDR3: CASSKPEGRRLAFF
DNA: TGTGCCAGCAGCAAACCGGAGGGCCGACGTTTAGCTTTCTTT

size: few
D: NA
J: TRBJ2-1
V: TRBV12-3/TRBV12-4
CDR3: CASYSFCKGKSYNEQFF
DNA: TGTGCCAGCTATTCCTTTTGTAAGGGTAAATCCTACAATGAGCAGTTCTTC

size: many
D: NA
J: TRBJ1-4
V: TRBV2
CDR3: CASRPGVHEKLFF
DNA: TGTGCCAGCAGGCCGGGGGTACATGAAAAACTGTTTTTT

size: few
D: NA
J: TRBJ2-5
V: TRBV20-1
CDR3: CSAPLRGETQYF
DNA: TGCAGTGCTCCTTTACGGGGCGAGACCCAGTACTTC

size: NA
D: TRBD2
J: TRBJ2-1
V: TRBV25-1
CDR3: CASSEPGLAGLEQFF
DNA: TGTGCCAGCAGTGAGCCGGGACTAGCGGGTCTCGAGCAGTTCTTC

size: many
D: NA
J: TRBJ1-1
V: TRBV3-1
CDR3: CASSQQRTTEAFF
DNA: TGTGCCAGCAGCCAACAGCGGACCACTGAAGCTTTCTTT

size: NA
D: NA
J: TRBJ1-5
V: TRBV27
CDR3: CASSLKISNQPQHF
DNA: TGTGCCAGCAGTTTAAAGATTAGCAATCAGCCCCAGCATTTT

size: many
D: TRBD1
J: TRBJ1-2
V: TRBV5-1
CDR3: CASSLNDRVGGYTF
DNA: TGCGCCAGCAGCTTAAACGACAGGGTCGGAGGCTACACCTTC

size: many
D: TRBD1
J: TRBJ1-3
V: TRBV20-1
CDR3: CSAKPGQGLNTIYF
DNA: TGCAGTGCTAAACCGGGACAGGGATTAAACACCATATATTTT

size: NA
D: NA
J: TRBJ2-1
V: TRBV2
CDR3: CASSGQNNEQFF
DNA: TGTGCCAGCAGCGGACAAAACAATGAGCAGTTCTTC

size: many
D: NA
J: TRBJ1-3
V: TRBV13
CDR3: CASSLIAGQLLNTIYF
DNA: TGTGCCAGCAGCTTAATAGCAGGGCAACTACTAAACACCATATATTTT

size: NA
D: TRBD1
J: TRBJ1-1
V: TRBV27
CDR3: CASRRGGAPFTEAFF
DNA: TGTGCCAGCCGCAGGGGGGGGGCCCCATTCACTGAAGCTTTCTTT

size: many
D: NA
J: TRBJ1-1
V: TRBV4-1
CDR3: CASSQETVNTEAFF
DNA: TGTGCCAGCAGCCAAGAGACAGTCAACACTGAAGCTTTCTTT